This is a list of T cell receptor beta chains from one sample in a study of OX40 agonist ivuxolimab in advanced cancers. Sequencing used immunoSEQ multiplex PCR; TCRdb keeps in-frame clones, though not all of them. This sample yields about 46,000 clones, of which around 87% are seen a single time; around 11% belongs to the top ten. The material sequenced was CD4+ or CD8+ T cells sorted from blood, taken in a trial of the OX40 agonist ivuxolimab. These TCRs come from an adult with an advanced solid tumor such as melanoma, head and neck, liver or kidney cancer. Each CDR3 is given with its conserved first and last residue. D genes are given only for firm matches. Expanded clones get a size class; other rows say once, few or many, or leave the size out.

abundance	v_gene	j_gene	d_gene	CDR3aa	CDR3nt
NA	TRBV15	TRBJ2-1	NA	CATSSPRDNEQFF	TGTGCCACCAGCAGCCCCAGGGACAATGAGCAGTTCTTC
NA	TRBV5-4	TRBJ1-2	NA	CASSLEGAYGYTF	TGTGCCAGCAGCTTGGAAGGAGCCTATGGCTACACCTTC
NA	TRBV14	TRBJ1-1	TRBD1	CASSRTGEGTEAFF	TGTGCCAGCAGCCGAACAGGGGAAGGCACTGAAGCTTTCTTT
NA	TRBV9	TRBJ1-2	NA	CASSEGRTEAIYGYTF	TGTGCCAGCAGCGAGGGTCGGACTGAGGCCATCTATGGCTACACCTTC
NA	TRBV6-1	TRBJ1-4	NA	CASSPMDEKLFF	TGTGCCAGCAGCCCAATGGATGAAAAACTGTTTTTT
NA	TRBV4-1	TRBJ2-1	NA	CASSHGGTLTYNEQFF	TGCGCCAGCAGCCATGGGGGGACGCTTACCTACAATGAGCAGTTCTTC
NA	TRBV19	TRBJ1-1	NA	CASSISGGGYTEAFF	TGTGCCAGTAGTATTTCCGGGGGTGGGTACACTGAAGCTTTCTTT
NA	TRBV7-9	TRBJ1-2	NA	CASSSIQENYGYTF	TGTGCCAGCAGCTCAATACAGGAGAACTATGGCTACACCTTC
once	TRBV5-1	TRBJ2-7	TRBD2	CASSMIPFGLAGVNEQYF	TGCGCCAGCAGCATGATACCCTTTGGACTAGCGGGAGTAAACGAGCAGTACTTC
NA	TRBV19	TRBJ1-5	NA	CAISRGGSEPQHF	TGTGCCATCTCGAGGGGGGGTTCGGAGCCCCAGCATTTT
few	TRBV5-1	TRBJ2-5	TRBD2	CASSSGTSGVQETQYF	TGCGCCAGCAGCTCCGGGACTAGCGGGGTACAAGAGACCCAGTACTTC
NA	TRBV6-5	TRBJ1-6	NA	CATSGERYNSPLHF	TGTGCCACCTCAGGGGAACGATATAATTCACCCCTCCACTTT
NA	TRBV6-5	TRBJ2-5	NA	CASSYSGFSETQYF	TGTGCCAGCAGTTACTCAGGTTTCTCGGAGACCCAGTACTTC
NA	TRBV4-1	TRBJ1-1	NA	CASSPKTQGTEAFF	TGCGCCAGCAGCCCAAAGACCCAGGGCACTGAAGCTTTCTTT
NA	TRBV19	TRBJ1-1	NA	CASRSRGFTEAFF	TGTGCCAGTCGTAGCCGCGGGTTCACTGAAGCTTTCTTT
NA	TRBV7-9	TRBJ2-7	TRBD2	CASSLKASGVTGEQYF	TGTGCCAGCAGCTTAAAGGCTAGCGGGGTCACTGGAGAGCAGTACTTC
NA	TRBV6-5	TRBJ2-7	NA	CASKNGTLYEQYF	TGTGCCAGCAAAAACGGGACACTGTACGAGCAGTACTTC
NA	TRBV5-1	TRBJ2-5	TRBD1	CASSLLPGQGFSMQDYGTQYF	TGCGCCAGCAGCTTGCTCCCCGGACAGGGCTTCTCTATGCAAGATTATGGGACCCAGTACTTC
NA	TRBV2	TRBJ2-5	NA	CASSDYGDSSAGETQYF	TGTGCCAGCAGTGATTATGGGGACTCCTCGGCGGGGGAGACCCAGTACTTC
NA	TRBV4-3	TRBJ2-3	NA	CASSQEVLRTDTQYF	TGCGCCAGCAGCCAAGAGGTGCTCCGCACAGATACGCAGTATTTT
once	TRBV28	TRBJ2-5	NA	CASSFALVPSAFETQYF	TGTGCCAGCAGTTTCGCCTTGGTACCGTCAGCATTCGAGACCCAGTACTTC
few	TRBV4-3	TRBJ2-1	NA	CASSQARLFYNEQFF	TGCGCCAGCAGCCAGGCCCGACTCTTCTACAATGAGCAGTTCTTC
NA	TRBV7-9	TRBJ2-7	TRBD1	CASSPPTGLHYEQYF	TGTGCCAGCAGCCCCCCGACAGGGCTCCACTACGAGCAGTACTTC
NA	TRBV28	TRBJ1-1	NA	CASTQAGNTEAFF	TGTGCCAGCACCCAGGCGGGGAACACTGAAGCTTTCTTT
NA	TRBV6-5	TRBJ2-3	NA	CASSWNKDTDTQYF	TGTGCCAGCAGTTGGAACAAAGACACAGATACGCAGTATTTT
few	TRBV7-8	TRBJ2-1	NA	CASSLLGRTYNEQFF	TGTGCCAGCAGCTTATTAGGTCGGACCTACAATGAGCAGTTCTTC
once	TRBV6-6	TRBJ2-7	NA	CATMDRYEQYF	TGTGCCACCATGGACAGATACGAGCAGTACTTC
NA	TRBV4-1	TRBJ2-5	TRBD2	CASSQPGLAGGLPPGETQYF	TGCGCCAGCAGCCAACCGGGACTAGCGGGGGGGCTTCCTCCCGGGGAGACCCAGTACTTC
few	TRBV4-3	TRBJ2-1	NA	CASSQDQGSKNEQFF	TGCGCCAGCAGCCAAGACCAAGGTAGTAAAAATGAGCAGTTCTTC
NA	TRBV27	TRBJ1-5	NA	CASSLIRDQPQHF	TGTGCCAGCAGTTTAATCCGGGATCAGCCCCAGCATTTT
NA	TRBV7-9	TRBJ1-1	NA	CASSFTNTEAFF	TGTGCCAGCAGCTTTACGAACACTGAAGCTTTCTTT
NA	TRBV7-2	TRBJ1-6	NA	CASSLVPLTRPLHF	TGTGCCAGCAGCTTAGTCCCCTTGACGCGTCCCCTCCACTTT
once	TRBV5-1	TRBJ2-3	NA	CASSFRREIIDTQYF	TGCGCCAGCAGCTTTAGGAGGGAGATTATAGATACGCAGTATTTT
NA	TRBV2	TRBJ2-5	NA	CASSEGTGTRSYQQTQYF	TGTGCCAGCAGTGAAGGTACAGGGACCCGCTCCTACCAACAGACCCAGTACTTC
NA	TRBV4-1	TRBJ2-7	TRBD1	CASSQLTQGDRSSYEQYF	TGCGCCAGCAGCCAACTAACCCAAGGGGACAGGAGCTCCTACGAGCAGTACTTC
few	TRBV28	TRBJ2-1	NA	CASSSPPRRLSYNEQFF	TGTGCCAGCAGTTCCCCCCCCAGACGACTCTCCTACAATGAGCAGTTCTTC
NA	TRBV9	TRBJ1-5	TRBD1	CASSLGQGAEPQHF	TGTGCCAGCAGCCTCGGACAGGGGGCTGAGCCCCAGCATTTT
NA	TRBV28	TRBJ1-1	NA	CASRFEGTEAFF	TGTGCCAGCAGGTTTGAAGGAACGGAAGCTTTCTTT
few	TRBV30	TRBJ2-7	NA	CAWSRGATRDEQYF	TGTGCCTGGAGTAGAGGGGCAACTCGGGACGAGCAGTACTTC
NA	TRBV12-5	TRBJ2-1	NA	CASGFAGSYNEQFF	TGTGCTAGTGGTTTTGCGGGTTCCTACAATGAGCAGTTCTTC
once	TRBV7-2	TRBJ2-7	NA	CASRDTATGSYEQYF	TGTGCCAGCAGAGACACCGCCACAGGATCCTACGAGCAGTACTTC
once	TRBV4-3	TRBJ1-3	NA	CASSQGVSGWNTIYF	TGCGCCAGCAGCCAAGGGGTCTCAGGGTGGAACACCATATATTTT
NA	TRBV10-3	TRBJ1-1	TRBD1	CAIMDRENTEAFF	TGTGCCATCATGGACAGGGAGAACACTGAAGCTTTCTTT
NA	TRBV15	TRBJ2-3	TRBD2	CATSPTRSGRAGGPDTQYF	TGTGCCACCAGCCCTACCCGGAGCGGGAGGGCCGGAGGCCCAGATACGCAGTATTTT
NA	TRBV9	TRBJ2-1	NA	CASSARPEADEQFF	TGTGCCAGCAGCGCACGACCAGAGGCTGATGAGCAGTTCTTC
NA	TRBV7-9	TRBJ2-7	TRBD1	CASSRPGTGNYEQYF	TGTGCCAGCAGCCGTCCCGGGACAGGGAACTACGAGCAGTACTTC
NA	TRBV7-9	TRBJ2-5	NA	CASSLKWGQQETQYF	TGTGCCAGCAGCTTAAAATGGGGCCAGCAAGAGACCCAGTACTTC
NA	TRBV2	TRBJ1-3	TRBD1	CASSGQGTASRAPGNTIYF	TGTGCCAGCAGCGGACAGGGGACAGCTAGTCGGGCGCCTGGAAACACCATATATTTT
once	TRBV29-1	TRBJ2-7	NA	CSVRYSYEQYF	TGCAGCGTCCGGTACAGCTACGAGCAGTACTTC
NA	TRBV9	TRBJ1-4	NA	CASSVDGSSAEKLFF	TGTGCCAGCAGCGTGGACGGCTCCAGCGCTGAAAAACTGTTTTTT
NA	TRBV6-5	TRBJ2-3	NA	CASSYWGGGFTDTQYF	TGTGCCAGCAGTTACTGGGGAGGGGGGTTCACAGATACGCAGTATTTT
NA	TRBV11-2	TRBJ2-1	TRBD2	CASSLEGQRSGRGNEQFF	TGTGCCAGCAGCTTAGAAGGGCAACGTAGCGGGAGAGGCAATGAGCAGTTCTTC
few	TRBV2	TRBJ1-2	NA	CASRPYGYTF	TGTGCCAGCAGACCCTATGGCTACACCTTC
NA	TRBV5-1	TRBJ2-7	NA	CASSLATGMASYEQYF	TGCGCCAGCAGCTTGGCCACAGGGATGGCTTCCTACGAGCAGTACTTC
NA	TRBV10-2	TRBJ1-1	NA	CASSESQVNTEAFF	TGCGCCAGCAGTGAGTCACAGGTGAACACTGAAGCTTTCTTT
NA	TRBV13	TRBJ2-7	NA	CASSPGFSSSYEQYF	TGTGCCAGCAGCCCCGGGTTTAGCAGCTCCTACGAGCAGTACTTC
NA	TRBV7-8	TRBJ1-1	NA	CASSHIRSVVAFF	TGTGCCAGCAGCCACATCCGATCCGTGGTTGCTTTCTTT
NA	TRBV19	TRBJ2-7	NA	CASSSGHGPLYEQYF	TGTGCCAGTAGTTCAGGACACGGTCCCCTTTACGAGCAGTACTTC
NA	TRBV7-6	TRBJ2-7	NA	CASSRGPSREESEQYF	TGTGCCAGCAGCCGAGGACCGTCCAGGGAGGAAAGCGAGCAGTACTTC